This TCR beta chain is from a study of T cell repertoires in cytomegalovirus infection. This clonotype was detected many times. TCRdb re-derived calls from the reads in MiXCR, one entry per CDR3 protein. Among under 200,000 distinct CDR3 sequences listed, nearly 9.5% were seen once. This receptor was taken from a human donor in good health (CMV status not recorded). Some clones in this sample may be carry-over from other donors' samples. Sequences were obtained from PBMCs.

The CDR3 protein is CASAAGQRLHREAFF. As DNA, the CDR3 is TGTGCCAGTGCGGCCGGACAGAGGCTACATAGGGAAGCTTTCTTT. The V and J genes are TRBV19 and TRBJ1-1, with TRBD1 as a possible D gene (6 bases). Looked up from germline, CDR1 is LNHDA and CDR2 is SQIVND (reference sequence). The CDR3 covers 15 residues. V gave up 8 bases and J gave up 8 bases, with 24 bases separating them.